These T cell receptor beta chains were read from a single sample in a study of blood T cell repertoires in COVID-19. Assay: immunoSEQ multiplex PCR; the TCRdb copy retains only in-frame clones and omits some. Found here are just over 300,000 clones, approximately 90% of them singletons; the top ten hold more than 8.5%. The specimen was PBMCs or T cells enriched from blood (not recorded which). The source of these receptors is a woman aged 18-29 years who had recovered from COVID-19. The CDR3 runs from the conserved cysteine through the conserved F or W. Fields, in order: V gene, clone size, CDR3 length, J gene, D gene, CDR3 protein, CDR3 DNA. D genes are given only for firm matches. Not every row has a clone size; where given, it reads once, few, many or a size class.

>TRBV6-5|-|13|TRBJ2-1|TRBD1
CASSYRQGNEQFF
TGTGCCAGCAGTTACAGACAGGGGAATGAGCAGTTCTTC
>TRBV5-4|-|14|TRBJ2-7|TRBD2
CASSLVAGEQEQYF
TGTGCCAGCAGCTTGGTGGCGGGAGAACAAGAGCAGTACTTC
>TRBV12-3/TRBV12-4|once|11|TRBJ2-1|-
CASSLVIEQFF
TGTGCCAGCAGTTTAGTTATTGAGCAGTTCTTC
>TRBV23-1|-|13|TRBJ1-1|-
CASSLSDSHEAFF
TGCGCCAGCAGCCTATCGGACAGCCATGAAGCTTTCTTT
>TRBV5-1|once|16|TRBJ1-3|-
CASSLGTARSGNTIYF
TGCGCCAGCAGCTTGGGGACAGCCCGCTCTGGAAACACCATATATTTT
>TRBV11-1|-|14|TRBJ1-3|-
CASRHLGGGNTIYF
TGTGCCAGCAGACATCTGGGAGGTGGAAACACCATATATTTT
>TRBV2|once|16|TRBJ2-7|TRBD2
CASSEARASGTYEQYF
TGTGCCAGCAGTGAAGCGCGGGCTAGCGGGACCTACGAGCAGTACTTC
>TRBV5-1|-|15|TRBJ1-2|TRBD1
CASSPGGQGNYGYTF
TGCGCCAGCAGCCCAGGGGGCCAGGGTAACTATGGCTACACCTTC
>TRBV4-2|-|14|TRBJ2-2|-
CASSTLANTGELFF
TGTGCCAGCAGCACGTTAGCGAACACCGGGGAGCTGTTTTTT
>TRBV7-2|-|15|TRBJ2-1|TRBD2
CASKMRLAGGREQFF
TGTGCCAGCAAGATGAGACTAGCGGGGGGAAGGGAGCAGTTCTTC
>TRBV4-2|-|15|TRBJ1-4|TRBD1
CASSQQTGTNEKLFF
TGTGCCAGCAGCCAGCAGACAGGGACAAATGAAAAACTGTTTTTT
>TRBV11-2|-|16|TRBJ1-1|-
CASSLSDSNMNTEAFF
TGTGCCAGCAGCTTATCCGACAGTAACATGAACACTGAAGCTTTCTTT
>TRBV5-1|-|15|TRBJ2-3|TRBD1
CASSLDRGDTDTQYF
TGCGCCAGCAGCTTGGACAGGGGCGACACAGATACGCAGTATTTT
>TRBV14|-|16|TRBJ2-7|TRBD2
CASSHTSGINPYEQYF
TGTGCCAGCAGCCACACTAGCGGGATTAATCCCTACGAGCAGTACTTC
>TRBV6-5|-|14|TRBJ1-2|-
CASKKGVGVYGYTF
TGTGCCAGCAAGAAAGGGGTTGGCGTATATGGCTACACCTTC
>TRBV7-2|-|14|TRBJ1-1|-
CASRAQPGNTEAFF
TGTGCCAGCAGGGCTCAGCCGGGAAACACTGAAGCTTTCTTT
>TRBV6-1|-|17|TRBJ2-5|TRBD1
CASSESRWQGAQETQYF
TGTGCCAGCAGTGAAAGCAGATGGCAGGGGGCGCAAGAGACCCAGTACTTC
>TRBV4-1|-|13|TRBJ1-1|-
CASRIDERDEAFF
TGCGCCAGCAGGATCGATGAACGCGATGAAGCTTTCTTT
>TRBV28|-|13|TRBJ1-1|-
CASTTGWGAEAFF
TGTGCCAGCACCACTGGATGGGGAGCTGAAGCTTTCTTT
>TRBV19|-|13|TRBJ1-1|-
CASSIEMSGNAFF
TGTGCCAGTAGTATCGAAATGTCGGGGAATGCTTTCTTT
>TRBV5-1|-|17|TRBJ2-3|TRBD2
CASSLARLAGSTDTQYF
TGCGCCAGCAGCTTGGCCAGACTAGCGGGAAGCACAGATACGCAGTATTTT
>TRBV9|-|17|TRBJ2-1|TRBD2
CASSVGLAGGLYLEQFF
TGTGCCAGCAGCGTAGGACTAGCGGGGGGGCTGTACCTGGAGCAGTTCTTC
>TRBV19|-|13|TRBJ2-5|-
CASSGGTGETQYF
TGTGCCAGTAGTGGGGGGACTGGGGAGACCCAGTACTTC
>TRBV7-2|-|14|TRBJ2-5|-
CASSLVVGAETQYF
TGTGCCAGCAGCTTAGTTGTGGGGGCGGAGACCCAGTACTTC
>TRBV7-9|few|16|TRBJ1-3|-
CASKETRVLTGNTIYF
TGTGCCAGCAAAGAAACCCGGGTCTTAACTGGAAACACCATATATTTT
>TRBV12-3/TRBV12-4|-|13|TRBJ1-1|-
CASRQGSGTEAFF
TGTGCCAGCAGACAGGGCTCGGGAACTGAAGCTTTCTTT
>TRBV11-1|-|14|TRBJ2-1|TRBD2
CASSLVPAGVEQFF
TGTGCCAGCAGCTTAGTTCCAGCGGGGGTTGAGCAGTTCTTC
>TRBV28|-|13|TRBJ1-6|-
CASQGVYNSPLHF
TGTGCCAGCCAAGGAGTCTATAATTCACCCCTCCACTTT
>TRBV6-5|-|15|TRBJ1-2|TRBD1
CASSYLTGGSYGYTF
TGTGCCAGCAGTTACCTAACAGGGGGTTCATATGGCTACACCTTC
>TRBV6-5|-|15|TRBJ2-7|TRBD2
CASSGQTSGDYEQYF
TGTGCCAGCAGCGGTCAGACTAGCGGAGACTACGAGCAGTACTTC
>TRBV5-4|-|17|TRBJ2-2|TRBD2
CASSYQRGASNTGELFF
TGTGCCAGCAGCTATCAGCGGGGGGCCTCGAACACCGGGGAGCTGTTTTTT
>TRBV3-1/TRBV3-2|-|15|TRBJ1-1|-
CASSPNQQGTTEAFF
TGTGCCAGCAGCCCAAACCAACAGGGTACCACTGAAGCTTTCTTT
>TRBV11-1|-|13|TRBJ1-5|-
CASSLYRDQPQHF
TGTGCCAGCAGCTTATACAGAGATCAGCCCCAGCATTTT
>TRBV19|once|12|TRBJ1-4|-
CASSIEGEKLFF
TGTGCCAGTAGTATTGAGGGTGAAAAACTGTTTTTT
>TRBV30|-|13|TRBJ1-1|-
CAWTKNRDTEAFF
TGTGCCTGGACTAAGAACAGGGACACTGAAGCTTTCTTT
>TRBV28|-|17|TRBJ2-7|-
CASRTRGGERVSGEQYF
TGTGCCAGCAGGACTCGAGGGGGGGAGAGGGTATCAGGCGAGCAGTACTTC
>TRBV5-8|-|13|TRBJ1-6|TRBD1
CASSLYQGVTLHF
TGTGCCAGCAGCTTGTACCAGGGGGTCACCCTCCACTTT
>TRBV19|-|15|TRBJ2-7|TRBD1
CASSHGQGGNIEQYF
TGTGCCAGTAGCCACGGACAGGGGGGGAACATCGAGCAGTACTTC
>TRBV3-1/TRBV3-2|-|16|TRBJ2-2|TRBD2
CASSRWTSGGFGELFF
TGTGCCAGCAGCCGTTGGACTAGCGGGGGGTTCGGGGAGCTGTTTTTT